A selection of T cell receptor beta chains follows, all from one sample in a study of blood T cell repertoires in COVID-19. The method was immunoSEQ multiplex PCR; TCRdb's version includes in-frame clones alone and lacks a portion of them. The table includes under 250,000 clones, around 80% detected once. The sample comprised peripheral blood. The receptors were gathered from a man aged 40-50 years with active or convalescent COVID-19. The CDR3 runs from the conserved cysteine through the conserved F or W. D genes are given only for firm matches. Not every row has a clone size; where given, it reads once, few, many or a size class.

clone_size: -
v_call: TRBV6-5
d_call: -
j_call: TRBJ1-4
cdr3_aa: CASSYPETNEKLFF
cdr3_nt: TGTGCCAGCAGTTACCCCGAGACTAATGAAAAACTGTTTTTT

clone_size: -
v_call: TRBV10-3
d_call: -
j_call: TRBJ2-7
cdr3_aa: CAISNMSYEQYF
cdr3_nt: TGTGCCATCAGTAACATGTCCTACGAGCAGTACTTC

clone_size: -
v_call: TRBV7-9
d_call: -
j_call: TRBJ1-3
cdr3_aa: CASSLQGRDGNTIYF
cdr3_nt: TGTGCCAGCAGCTTGCAGGGGAGAGACGGAAACACCATATATTTT

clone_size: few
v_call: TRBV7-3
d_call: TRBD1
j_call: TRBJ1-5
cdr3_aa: CASSPWTGSLRNQPQHF
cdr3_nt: TGTGCCAGCAGCCCCTGGACAGGGAGCCTACGCAATCAGCCCCAGCATTTT

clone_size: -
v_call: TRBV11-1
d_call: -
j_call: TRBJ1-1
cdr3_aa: CASSYRTAMNTEAFF
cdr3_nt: TGTGCCAGCAGCTACCGGACAGCCATGAACACTGAAGCTTTCTTT

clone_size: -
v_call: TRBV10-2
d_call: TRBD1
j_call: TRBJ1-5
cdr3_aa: CASSTGTGGAKQPQHF
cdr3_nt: TGCGCCAGCAGTACCGGGACAGGGGGGGCGAAGCAGCCCCAGCATTTT

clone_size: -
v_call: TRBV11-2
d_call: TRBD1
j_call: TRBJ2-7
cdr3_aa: CASSLEGGNEQYF
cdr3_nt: TGTGCCAGCAGCTTAGAAGGGGGCAACGAGCAGTACTTC

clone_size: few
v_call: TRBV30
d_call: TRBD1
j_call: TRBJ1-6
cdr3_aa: CAWNGQAAYNSPLHF
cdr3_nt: TGTGCCTGGAATGGACAGGCGGCCTATAATTCACCCCTCCACTTT

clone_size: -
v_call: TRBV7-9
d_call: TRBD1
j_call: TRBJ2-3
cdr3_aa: CASSPGDSRTDTQYF
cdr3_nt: TGTGCCAGCAGCCCCGGGGACAGCCGCACAGATACGCAGTATTTT

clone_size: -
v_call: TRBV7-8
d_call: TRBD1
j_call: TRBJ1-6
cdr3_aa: CASRLTGTGDSPLHF
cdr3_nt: TGTGCCAGCAGACTTACGGGGACAGGGGATTCACCCCTCCACTTT

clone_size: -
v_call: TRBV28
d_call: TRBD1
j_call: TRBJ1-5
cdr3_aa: CASAGQGGQPQHF
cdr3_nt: TGTGCCAGCGCGGGGCAGGGGGGTCAGCCCCAGCATTTT

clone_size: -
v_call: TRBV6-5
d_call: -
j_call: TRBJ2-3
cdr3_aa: CASSYGAGRTQYF
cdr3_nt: TGTGCCAGCAGTTACGGGGCGGGGAGAACGCAGTATTTT

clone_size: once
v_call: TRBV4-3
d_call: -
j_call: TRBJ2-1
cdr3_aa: CASSQDSTVSSYNEQFF
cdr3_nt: TGCGCCAGCAGCCAAGATTCTACAGTTAGCTCCTACAATGAGCAGTTCTTC

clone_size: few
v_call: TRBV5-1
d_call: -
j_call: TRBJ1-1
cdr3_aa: CASSSSQVGETNTEAFF
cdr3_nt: TGCGCCAGCAGCTCCTCCCAAGTCGGGGAAACGAACACTGAAGCTTTCTTT

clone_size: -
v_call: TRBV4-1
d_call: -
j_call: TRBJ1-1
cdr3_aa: CASSQDRRGSNTEAFF
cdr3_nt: TGCGCCAGCAGCCAAGATCGGAGAGGATCGAACACTGAAGCTTTCTTT

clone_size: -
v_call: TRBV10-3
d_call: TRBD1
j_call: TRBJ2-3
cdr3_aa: CAIRAGTGGNTDTQYF
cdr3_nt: TGTGCCATCAGAGCCGGGACAGGGGGCAACACAGATACGCAGTATTTT

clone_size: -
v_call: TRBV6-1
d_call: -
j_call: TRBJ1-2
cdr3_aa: CASSESGGTNYGYTF
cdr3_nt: TGTGCCAGCAGTGAATCTGGAGGGACTAACTATGGCTACACCTTC

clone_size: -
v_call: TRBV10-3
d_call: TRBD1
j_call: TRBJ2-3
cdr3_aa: CAISESKEKTGGADTQYF
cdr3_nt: TGTGCCATCAGTGAGTCGAAGGAAAAGACAGGGGGAGCAGATACGCAGTATTTT

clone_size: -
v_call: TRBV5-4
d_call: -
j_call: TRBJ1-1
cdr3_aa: CASSLGSLNTEAFF
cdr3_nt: TGTGCCAGCAGCTTGGGAAGCCTAAACACTGAAGCTTTCTTT

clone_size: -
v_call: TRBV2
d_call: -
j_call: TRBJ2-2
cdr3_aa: CASSVRESNTGELFF
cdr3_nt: TGTGCCAGCAGTGTTCGGGAATCGAACACCGGGGAGCTGTTTTTT

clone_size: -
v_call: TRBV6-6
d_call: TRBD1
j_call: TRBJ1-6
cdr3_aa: CASSRGDSSVRFYNSPLHF
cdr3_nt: TGTGCCAGCAGCCGAGGGGACAGTTCGGTTAGGTTCTATAATTCACCCCTCCACTTT

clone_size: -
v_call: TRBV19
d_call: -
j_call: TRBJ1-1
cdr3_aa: CASSTDRGTEAFF
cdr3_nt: TGTGCCAGTTCGACCGACCGAGGCACTGAAGCTTTCTTT

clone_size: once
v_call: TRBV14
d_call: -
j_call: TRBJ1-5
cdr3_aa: CASSQKGDQPQHF
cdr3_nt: TGTGCCAGCAGCCAGAAGGGGGATCAGCCCCAGCATTTT

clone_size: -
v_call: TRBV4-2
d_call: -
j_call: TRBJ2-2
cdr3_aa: CASSQKTGTGRRAGGGGELFF
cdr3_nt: TGTGCCAGCAGCCAAAAAACGGGGACAGGGAGGCGAGCGGGAGGTGGCGGGGAGCTGTTTTTT

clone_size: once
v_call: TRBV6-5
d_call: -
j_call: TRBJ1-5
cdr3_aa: CASSYVQSNNQPQHF
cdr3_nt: TGTGCCAGCAGTTACGTACAGTCAAATAATCAGCCCCAGCATTTT

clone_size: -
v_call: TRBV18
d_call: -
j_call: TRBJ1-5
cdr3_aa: CASSPEFGGQPQHF
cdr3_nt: TGTGCCAGCTCACCAGAATTTGGGGGGCAGCCCCAGCATTTT

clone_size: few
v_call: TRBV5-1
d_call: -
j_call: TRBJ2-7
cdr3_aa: CASSPGGTGSYEQYF
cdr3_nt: TGCGCCAGCAGCCCGGGGGGGACAGGGTCCTACGAGCAGTACTTC

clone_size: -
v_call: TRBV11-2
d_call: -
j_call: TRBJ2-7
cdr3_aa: CASSSTLSSYEQYF
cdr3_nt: TGTGCCAGCAGCTCGACACTCTCTTCCTACGAGCAGTACTTC

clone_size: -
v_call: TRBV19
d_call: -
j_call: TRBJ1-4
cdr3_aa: CASIGRRSGGRNEKLFF
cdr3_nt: TGTGCCAGTATAGGGCGCAGGTCCGGGGGGCGGAATGAAAAACTGTTTTTT

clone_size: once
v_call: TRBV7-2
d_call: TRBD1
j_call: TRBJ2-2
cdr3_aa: CASSSRRTGTSTGELFF
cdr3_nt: TGTGCCAGCAGCTCTCGACGGACAGGGACCAGCACCGGGGAGCTGTTTTTT

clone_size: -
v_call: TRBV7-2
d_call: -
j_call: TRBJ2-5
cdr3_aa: CASSSMGGQETQYF
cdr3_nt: TGTGCCAGCAGCTCAATGGGGGGTCAAGAGACCCAGTACTTC

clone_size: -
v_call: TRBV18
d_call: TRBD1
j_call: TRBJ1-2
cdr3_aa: CASSDGTVLYGYTF
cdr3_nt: TGTGCCAGCTCAGATGGGACAGTTCTTTATGGCTACACCTTC

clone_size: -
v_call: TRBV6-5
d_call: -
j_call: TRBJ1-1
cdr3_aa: CASSYTYRLFTEAFF
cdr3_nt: TGTGCCAGCAGTTACACTTACAGGTTGTTCACTGAAGCTTTCTTT

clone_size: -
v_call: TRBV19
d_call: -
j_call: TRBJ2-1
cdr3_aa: CASSIGPRGNEQFF
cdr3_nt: TGTGCCAGTAGTATTGGACCCAGAGGGAATGAGCAGTTCTTC

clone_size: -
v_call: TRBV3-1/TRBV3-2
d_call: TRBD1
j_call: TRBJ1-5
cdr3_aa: CASSQGETGRNQPQHF
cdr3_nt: TGTGCCAGCAGCCAAGGAGAGACAGGGAGGAATCAGCCCCAGCATTTT

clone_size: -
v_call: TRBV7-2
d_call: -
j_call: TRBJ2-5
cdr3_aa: CASSLQGNQETQYF
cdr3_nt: TGTGCCAGCAGCTTACAGGGAAACCAAGAGACCCAGTACTTC

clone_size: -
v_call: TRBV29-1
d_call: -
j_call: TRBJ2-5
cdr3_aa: CSVDLSGETQYF
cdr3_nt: TGCAGCGTTGATCTCTCGGGAGAGACCCAGTACTTC

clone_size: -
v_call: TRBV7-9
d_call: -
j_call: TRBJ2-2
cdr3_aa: CASRKRQVPNGELFF
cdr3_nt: TGTGCCAGCAGGAAAAGACAGGTGCCCAACGGGGAGCTGTTTTTT

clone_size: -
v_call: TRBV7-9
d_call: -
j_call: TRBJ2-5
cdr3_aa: CASSFSKMDRYQETQYF
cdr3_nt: TGTGCCAGCAGCTTTTCCAAGATGGACAGATATCAAGAGACCCAGTACTTC

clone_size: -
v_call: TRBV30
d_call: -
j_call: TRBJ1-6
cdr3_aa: CAWSAKTGGGNSPLHF
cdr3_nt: TGTGCCTGGAGCGCCAAGACGGGAGGTGGGAATTCACCCCTCCACTTT

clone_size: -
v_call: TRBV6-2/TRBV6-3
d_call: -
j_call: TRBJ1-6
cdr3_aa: CASSYSKNGQTVSPLHF
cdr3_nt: TGTGCCAGCAGTTACTCTAAAAACGGACAGACGGTTTCACCCCTCCACTTT

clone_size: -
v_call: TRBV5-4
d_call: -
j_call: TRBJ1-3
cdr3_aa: CASSRTSGNTIYF
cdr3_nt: TGTGCCAGCAGCCGCACTTCTGGAAACACCATATATTTT

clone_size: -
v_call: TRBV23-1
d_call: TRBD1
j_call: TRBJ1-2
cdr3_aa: CASSQSEGGGDGYTF
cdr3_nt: TGCGCCAGCAGTCAATCCGAAGGGGGCGGGGATGGCTACACCTTC

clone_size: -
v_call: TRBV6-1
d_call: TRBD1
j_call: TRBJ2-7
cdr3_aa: CASSEGKNTGQFYEQYF
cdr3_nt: TGTGCCAGCAGTGAGGGCAAGAATACGGGACAGTTCTACGAGCAGTACTTC

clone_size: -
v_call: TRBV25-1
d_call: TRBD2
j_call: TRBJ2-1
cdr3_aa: CASSGRAGDGYNEQFF
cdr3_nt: TGTGCCAGCAGTGGCCGAGCGGGAGACGGCTACAATGAGCAGTTCTTC

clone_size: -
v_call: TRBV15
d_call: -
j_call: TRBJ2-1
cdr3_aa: CATSRDRGKEGLPSSYNEQFF
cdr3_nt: TGTGCCACCAGCAGAGATAGGGGAAAGGAGGGGCTACCGAGCTCCTACAATGAGCAGTTCTTC

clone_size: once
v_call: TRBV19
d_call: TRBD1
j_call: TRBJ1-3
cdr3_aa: CASSIDRVGNTIYF
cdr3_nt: TGTGCCAGTAGTATCGACAGGGTTGGAAACACCATATATTTT

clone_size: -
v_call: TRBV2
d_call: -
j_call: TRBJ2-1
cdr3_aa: CASSVNRDEQFF
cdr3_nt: TGTGCCAGCAGTGTGAATCGGGATGAGCAGTTCTTC